These T cell receptor beta chains were read from a single sample in a study of blood T cell repertoires in COVID-19. Sequenced by immunoSEQ multiplex PCR; TCRdb stores in-frame clones only, minus some. The repertoire holds hundreds of thousands of clones, around 90% seen once, with about 3% in the top ten. The material sequenced was peripheral blood. The receptors here all came from a man aged 60 to 69 with acute or convalescent COVID-19. CDR3s include the opening cysteine and the closing phenylalanine or tryptophan. Each record gives: D gene, V gene, clone size, J gene, CDR3 protein, CDR3 DNA. A D gene is named only where the DNA matches it firmly. Size tells how often a clone was seen (once, few, many) or the class of an expanded clone, and some rows leave it out.

d_call: .; v_call: TRBV9; clone_size: .; j_call: TRBJ1-4; cdr3_aa: CASSAANNEKLFF; cdr3_nt: TGTGCCAGCAGCGCCGCGAATAATGAAAAACTGTTTTTT
d_call: .; v_call: TRBV6-1; clone_size: .; j_call: TRBJ2-7; cdr3_aa: CASSEFDSLSSYEQYF; cdr3_nt: TGTGCCAGCAGTGAATTTGACAGCCTGAGCTCCTACGAGCAGTACTTC
d_call: TRBD1; v_call: TRBV7-2; clone_size: .; j_call: TRBJ2-3; cdr3_aa: CASSTRRGRGDTQYF; cdr3_nt: TGTGCCAGCAGCACCCGACGGGGCAGGGGGGATACGCAGTATTTT
d_call: TRBD2; v_call: TRBV7-6; clone_size: .; j_call: TRBJ2-5; cdr3_aa: CASSARTREETQYF; cdr3_nt: TGTGCCAGCAGCGCACGGACTAGGGAAGAGACCCAGTACTTC
d_call: TRBD2; v_call: TRBV4-3; clone_size: .; j_call: TRBJ2-5; cdr3_aa: CASSQTSGTSSETQYF; cdr3_nt: TGCGCCAGCAGCCAAACTTCCGGGACTAGTAGCGAGACCCAGTACTTC
d_call: .; v_call: TRBV6-4; clone_size: few; j_call: TRBJ1-1; cdr3_aa: CASSAREDTEAFF; cdr3_nt: TGTGCCAGCAGTGCCCGGGAGGACACTGAAGCTTTCTTT
d_call: TRBD1; v_call: TRBV5-1; clone_size: .; j_call: TRBJ2-7; cdr3_aa: CASKASTGQGTYEQYF; cdr3_nt: TGCGCCAGTAAGGCCTCCACGGGACAGGGTACGTACGAGCAGTACTTC
d_call: TRBD2; v_call: TRBV30; clone_size: few; j_call: TRBJ2-7; cdr3_aa: CAWSVGTIGYEQYF; cdr3_nt: TGTGCCTGGAGTGTTGGGACTATTGGCTACGAGCAGTACTTC
d_call: TRBD1; v_call: TRBV5-1; clone_size: .; j_call: TRBJ1-1; cdr3_aa: CASSLEGTGGTEAFF; cdr3_nt: TGCGCCAGCAGCTTGGAGGGGACAGGGGGCACTGAAGCTTTCTTT
d_call: .; v_call: TRBV11-3; clone_size: .; j_call: TRBJ2-2; cdr3_aa: CASSFGGNTGELFF; cdr3_nt: TGTGCCAGCAGCTTCGGTGGTAACACCGGGGAGCTGTTTTTT
d_call: TRBD1; v_call: TRBV7-9; clone_size: .; j_call: TRBJ1-5; cdr3_aa: CASSGTGRQPQHF; cdr3_nt: TGTGCCAGCAGCGGGACAGGGAGGCAGCCCCAGCATTTT
d_call: TRBD2; v_call: TRBV6-4; clone_size: .; j_call: TRBJ2-2; cdr3_aa: CAWGGINTGELFF; cdr3_nt: TGTGCCTGGGGGGGGATTAACACCGGGGAGCTGTTTTTT
d_call: TRBD1; v_call: TRBV3-1/TRBV3-2; clone_size: once; j_call: TRBJ1-6; cdr3_aa: CASTMTGGSNSPLHF; cdr3_nt: TGTGCCAGCACCATGACAGGGGGAAGTAATTCACCCCTCCACTTT